The T cell receptor (beta chain) described here comes from a study of T cell responses to AZD1222 COVID-19 vaccine. The study's findings and limits: Close to half of all spike-specific TCRs reportedly target regions of the variants that are unmutated. Most donors were white British, females outnumbered males, and clonal diversity was possibly underestimated. Seropositive at baseline were only a handful of AZD1222 recipients.

Regarding this clone: Antigen: not known.

Profiling relied on immunoSEQ multiplex PCR, and the TCRdb table lists in-frame clones only, not all of them. Among 80,000 to 130,000 clones listed, 85% to 90% were seen once. Trimming removed 0 bases at V and 0 bases at J, with 5 bases between. This CDR3 has 14 residues. Germline CDR1 SGHRS, CDR2 YFSETQ. Sequences were derived from peripheral blood, sampled on day 0 of AZD1222 vaccination. V gene TRBV5-1 combines with J gene TRBJ2-3, with D perhaps being TRBD1 or TRBD2 (5 bases each). This clonotype was obtained from an adult in good health. For the CDR3, the DNA is TGCGCCAGCAGCTTGGGGGACAGCACAGATACGCAGTATTTT. As protein: CASSLGDSTDTQYF.